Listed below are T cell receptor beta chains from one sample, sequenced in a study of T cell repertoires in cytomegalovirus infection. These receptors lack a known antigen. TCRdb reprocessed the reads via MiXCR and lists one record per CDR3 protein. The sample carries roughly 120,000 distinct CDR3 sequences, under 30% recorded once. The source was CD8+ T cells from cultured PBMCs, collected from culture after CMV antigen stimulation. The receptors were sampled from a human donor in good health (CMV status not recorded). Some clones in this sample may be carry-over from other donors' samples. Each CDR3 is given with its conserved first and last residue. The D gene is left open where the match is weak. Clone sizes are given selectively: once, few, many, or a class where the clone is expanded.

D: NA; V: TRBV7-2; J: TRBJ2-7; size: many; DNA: TGTGCCAGCAGCTTAGTAGGGGGGTCCCACGAGCAGTACTTC; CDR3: CASSLVGGSHEQYF
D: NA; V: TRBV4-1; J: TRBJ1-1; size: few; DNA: TGCGCCAGCAGCCTGGGGGTTGAGACTGAAGCTTTCTTT; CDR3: CASSLGVETEAFF
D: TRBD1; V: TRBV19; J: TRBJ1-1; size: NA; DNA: TGTGCCAGTACCGGGACAGGGGCTGAAGCTTTCTTT; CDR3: CASTGTGAEAFF
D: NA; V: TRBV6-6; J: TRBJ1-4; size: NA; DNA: TGTGCCAGCAGTTACTCGATGGGGGCCGGGGAAAAACTGTTTTTT; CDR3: CASSYSMGAGEKLFF
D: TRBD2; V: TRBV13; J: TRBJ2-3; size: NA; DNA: TGTGCCAGCAGCGGTCTAGCGGGGGGGACAGATACGCAGTATTTT; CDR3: CASSGLAGGTDTQYF
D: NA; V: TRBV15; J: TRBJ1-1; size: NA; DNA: TGTGCCACCAGCAGAACTACAGGAGGGGCAGCTAACACTGAAGCTTTCTTT; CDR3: CATSRTTGGAANTEAFF
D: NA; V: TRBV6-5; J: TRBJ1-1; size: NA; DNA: TGTGCCAGCAGTTTAACTTCAGGGGACACTGAAGCTTTCTTT; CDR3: CASSLTSGDTEAFF
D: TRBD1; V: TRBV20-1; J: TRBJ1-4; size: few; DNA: TGCAGTGCAGGACAGGGGGCGAGTGAAAAACTGTTTTTT; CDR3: CSAGQGASEKLFF
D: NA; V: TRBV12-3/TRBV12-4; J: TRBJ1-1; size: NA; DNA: TGTGCCAGCAGTTTGATTGTCACTGAAGCTTTCTTT; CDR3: CASSLIVTEAFF
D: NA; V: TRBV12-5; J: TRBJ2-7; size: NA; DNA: TGTGCTAGTGGTTTGGTTCCAGCGGGCATTCACTACGAGCAGTACTTC; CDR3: CASGLVPAGIHYEQYF
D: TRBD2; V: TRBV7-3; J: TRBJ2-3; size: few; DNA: TGTGCCAGCAGCTCGGGACTAGCGGGGGACACAGATACGCAGTATTTT; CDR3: CASSSGLAGDTDTQYF
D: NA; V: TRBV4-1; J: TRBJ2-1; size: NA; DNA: TGCGCCAGCAGCCAATTAAGTTACAATGAGCAGTTCTTC; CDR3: CASSQLSYNEQFF
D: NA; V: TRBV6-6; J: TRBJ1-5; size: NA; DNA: TGTGCCACCCTAGCTGGACAGTGGAATAGCAATCAGCCCCAGCATTTT; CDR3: CATLAGQWNSNQPQHF